This T cell receptor (beta chain) appears in the sequencing data of a study of cytomegalovirus exposure and HLA in healthy donors. Regarding the study as a whole: Later analysis found that TCR beta chains associated with HLA were more clonally expanded than other, equally common chains. Most TCR sequences were rare, but some public TCRs occurred in many donors.

CDR3 size: 19 residues. Germline values: CDR1 SGHNT, CDR2 YYREEE (reference sequence). Trimming took 1 base from V and 5 from J; bases not matched to a gene: 16. As regards this clone: As yet, its antigen is unknown.

PCR was performed using 60 Vbeta and 13 Jbeta primers. Produced via immunoSEQ multiplex PCR; TCRdb's table is partial and in-frame only. This sample has approximately 190,000 clones, with approximately 90% found just once. The source is a boy aged 2 to 10 in good health and CMV-seronegative. The chain recombines TRBV5-4 with TRBJ1-5; 9 positions match TRBD1. Sequenced sample: PBMCs. CDR3 sequence: CASSLWTGAQPGGYQPQHF. Written as DNA, the CDR3 is TGTGCCAGCAGCTTGTGGACAGGGGCTCAACCAGGGGGCTATCAGCCCCAGCATTTT.